This TCR beta chain stems from a study of T-cell reconstitution after alpha-beta-depleted transplantation in children. Findings and limits, study-wide: At day 60, the high TCRbeta diversity found in some patients originated from recipient T cells and thymic progenitors that had survived.

CDR1 and CDR2 from the germline V gene are LGHNA and YSLEER. The V end lost 0 bases, the J end lost 0 bases, and 6 bases lay between the germline ends. CDR3 size: 15 residues. This clonotype was seen many times. As yet, its antigen is unknown. This sample's TCRbeta library carried unique molecular identifier barcodes. MiXCR was run by TCRdb on the PCR reads, yielding one entry per CDR3 protein. This table holds 110,000 or so distinct CDR3 sequences, 5.5% to 7% found once. The sequence was collected from a male patient between 2 and 10 years old who had a stem cell transplant for acute lymphoblastic leukemia, so the T cells may come from the graft donor. This sequence joins TRBV4-3 and TRBJ2-1, with D unclear. The starting material was PBMCs, mostly from graft donor cells, obtained 360 days after TCRalphabeta/CD19-depleted stem cell transplant. CDR3 residues: CASSQDRSSYNEQFF. The CDR3 bases are TGCGCCAGCAGCCAAGATCGGAGCTCCTACAATGAGCAGTTCTTC.